The sequence of this T cell receptor beta chain was determined in a study of naive and memory T cell subsets (dated by TCRdb to about 2017). Context from the whole study: Sorted naive and memory T cell subsets from peripheral blood were analyzed in the study using a UMI-based, open-source pipeline for TCR alpha and beta sequencing. The results of the functional CMV T cell responses matched the IgG serology results in every case. RNA was DNase-treated and reverse transcribed with TCR constant-region primers, mostly using SuperScript III. Here is what the overall study found, with its caveats: RNA-based TCR counts may be influenced by expression changes linked to T cell activation and differentiation. TCR abundance followed a power law whose exponent differed between naive and memory subsets but was consistent across the three individuals. In both CD4 and CD8 cells, going from naive through CM, EM and EMRA, the Gini index went up while Shannon and inverse Simpson diversity went down. No ground truth was available to validate the repertoire findings for the naive and memory subsets. Once error correction was done, more than 90% of naive TCR sequences showed up just once, which made the naive abundance distributions much steeper than those of the memory subsets. Single alpha or beta chain sequences, rather than paired alpha/beta receptors, were used to define clonotypes.

From the second PCR step on, the TCR alpha and beta chain libraries were amplified in separate reactions. The CMV status of each donor was determined by measuring IFNgamma production from CD4+ T cells after fresh PBMCs had been stimulated overnight with CMV viral lysate. CD4 T cells were positively selected using Miltenyi beads, after which CD8 T cells were positively selected from the CD4-negative fraction. After staining for CD3, CD4, CD8, CD45RA, CD27 and a live/dead dye, cells were sorted on a BD Aria II into four subsets based on CD45RA and CD27. A few healthy volunteers provided blood, and the blood of each volunteer was split into CD4 and CD8 T cells and then into four differentiation subsets. Around 0.11 L of peripheral blood was collected from each donor, and PBMC were isolated from the blood using Ficoll-Paque PLUS density-gradient centrifugation. Sorted cells were lysed in RLT buffer, and RNA was extracted with a Qiagen RNeasy kit and stored at -80°C.

The protocol used for the library was UMI-ligation and nested PCR. An equimolar mix of two oligonucleotides covering both TRBC1 and TRBC2 was used as the beta constant-region primer. A single-stranded oligonucleotide containing the SP2 primer and a 12-nucleotide UMI was joined to the 3' end of the cDNA by T4 RNA ligase 1. The ligated cDNA went through four rounds of PCR with nested alpha and beta constant-region primers together with the SP2 primer. The ligation reaction was incubated at 16°C for about 20-25 hours. PCR2 was typically run as a SYBR Green qPCR and stopped at a predetermined threshold to prevent over-amplification. All purifications after the first were performed with Agencourt AMPure XP magnetic beads. Libraries were quantified by Qubit and checked on a TapeStation, with a main peak expected near 650 bp. The pooled libraries were sequenced on an Illumina MiSeq using v2 2x251 paired-end kits, which usually yielded about 0.85-2 million reads per sample. Each sample was pooled at about 4.3 nM, and roughly 5-7.5% PhiX was included to help cluster recognition. Regarding the original processing steps: V and J genes were assigned to Demultiplexor-processed FASTQ reads by Decombinator through tag matching, with a single base-pair mismatch being allowed. Collapsinator used UMIs to correct both sequencing errors and frequency errors arising from PCR heterogeneity. CDR3Translator translated TCRs and extracted CDR3s from the conserved cysteine to the FGXG phenylalanine, flagging non-productive sequences. Gini, Shannon entropy and inverse Simpson indices were calculated on repertoires that had been subsampled to equal numbers of UMI-defined TCRs. Clonotype abundance distributions were fitted to a power law by maximum likelihood within the linear range. For one naive CD8 sample, the pipeline and MIGEC produced similar UMI counts, unique TCR numbers and clonal distributions. A set of several thousand CMV-associated CDR3 sequences, compiled from VDJdb and a published dataset, was used to search the repertoires. TCRdb's own reprocessing of the public reads used fastp at Q25 and MiXCR and kept productive beta chains. Duplicate CDR3 protein sequences are folded into a single record with the most common DNA and genes. The V and J calls follow TCRdb's processing rather than the paper's. This sample comprises 81,000 or so distinct CDR3 sequences, around 7% of them detected only once. The top ten constitute around 1.6% of the sample.

The CDR3 contains 14 residues, cysteine and phenylalanine counted. The sequence is cut down to CDR3 DNA, 42 bases in frame from base 1. V is pared back by 6 bases and J by 0 bases, with 9 bases lying between the germline termini. CDR1 LGHNT and CDR2 FRNRAP are derived from the germline V gene. The sample holds many counts of this clonotype. The target of this receptor is not known. No much larger clone exists at a distance of one base, and base qualities are not known. The clonotype comes from a human donor in good health. The chain is encoded by TRBV12-5 joined to TRBJ1-3; matching of 5 bases hints at TRBD1 as the D gene. The sample consisted of central memory CD4+ T cells from blood. The cell subset or site label, read with the paper, signifies: central memory, CD45RA- CD27+. The DNA sequence follows: TGTGCTAGTGGGACGGGGGACTCTGGAAACACCATATATTTT. Its protein is CASGTGDSGNTIYF.